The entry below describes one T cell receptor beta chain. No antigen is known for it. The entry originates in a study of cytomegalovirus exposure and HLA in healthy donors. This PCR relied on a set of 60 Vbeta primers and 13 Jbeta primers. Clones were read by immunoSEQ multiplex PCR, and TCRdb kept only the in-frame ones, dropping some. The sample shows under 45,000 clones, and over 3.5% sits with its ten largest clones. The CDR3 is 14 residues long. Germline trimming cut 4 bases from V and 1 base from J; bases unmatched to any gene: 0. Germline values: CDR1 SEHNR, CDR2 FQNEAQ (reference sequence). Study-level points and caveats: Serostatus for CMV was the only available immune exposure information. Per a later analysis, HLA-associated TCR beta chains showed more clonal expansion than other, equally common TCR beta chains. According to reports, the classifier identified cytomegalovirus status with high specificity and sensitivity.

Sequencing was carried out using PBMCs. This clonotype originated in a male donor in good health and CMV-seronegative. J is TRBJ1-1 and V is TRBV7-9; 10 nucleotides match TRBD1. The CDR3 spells CASSWDRGNTEAFF. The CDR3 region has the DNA TGTGCCAGCAGCTGGGACAGGGGGAACACTGAAGCTTTCTTT.